Shown below are 14 T cell receptor beta chains from a single sample sequenced in a study of cytomegalovirus exposure and HLA in healthy donors. Primers included in the PCR were 60 Vbeta and 13 Jbeta primers. Profiled with immunoSEQ multiplex PCR; TCRdb holds only in-frame clones, not every one. The sample includes 150,000 to 200,000 clones, around 86% of them seen just once. Sequenced material: PBMCs. The source of these receptors is a young woman in good health and CMV-seronegative.

This sequence joins TRBV2 and TRBJ2-3; 11 nucleotides align to TRBD2. V was pared by 6 bases and J by 7 bases, with 6 bases of the junction left unmatched. The CDR3 contains 14 residues. In germline, CDR1 is SNHLY, CDR2 FYNNEI. CDR3 in DNA: TGTGCCAGCAGACCTACTAGCGGGAGTTATACGCAGTATTTT. This translates into CASRPTSGSYTQYF. Supplemented by reference TRBV2 and TRBJ2-3, the full variable domain reads EPEVTQTPSHQVTQMGQEVILRCVPISNHLYFYWYRQILGQKVEFLVSFYNNEISEKSEIFDDQFSVERPDGSNFTLKIRSTKLEDSAMYFCASRPTSGSYTQYFGPGTRLTVL.

Only one count was recorded for this clone. V gene TRBV19 combines with J gene TRBJ1-3; D ambiguous. V was shortened by 3 bases and J by 0 bases, with 12 bases between the two germline ends. CDR3 length: 16 residues. Looked up from germline, CDR1 is LNHDA and CDR2 is SQIVND (reference sequence). CDR3 in amino acids: CASSMYAKFSGNTIYF. In nucleotides, the CDR3 is TGTGCCAGTAGTATGTATGCGAAATTCTCTGGAAACACCATATATTTT.

This chain connects TRBV7-8 to TRBJ2-5; TRBD1 agrees at 8 bases. This CDR3 region has 16 residues. CDR1 is SGHVS, CDR2 FQNEAQ, per germline. V was clipped by 2 bases and J by 0 bases; unmatched bases: 5. The CDR3 DNA reads as TGTGCCAGCAGCTTACGGACAGGGTTTGACCAAGAGACCCAGTACTTC. It codes for CASSLRTGFDQETQYF. The full variable domain, in which reference TRBV7-8 and TRBJ2-5 provide the parts outside the CDR3, is GAGVSQSPRYKVAKRGQDVALRCDPISGHVSLFWYQQALGQGPEFLTYFQNEAQLDKSGLPSDRFFAERPEGSVSTLKIQRTQQEDSAVYLCASSLRTGFDQETQYFGPGTRLLVL.

The rearrangement uses TRBV6-6 and TRBJ2-7; 8 bases align to TRBD1. CDR3 size: 12 residues. V shed 9 bases, J shed 4 bases, and the junction held 5 bases outside the gene matches. Per germline, CDR1 MNHNY and CDR2 SVGAGI (reference sequence). The CDR3 nucleotides read TGTGCCAGGGAACGGACAGGGTACGAGCAGTACTTC. The encoded protein is CARERTGYEQYF.

This chain uses TRBV10-1 with TRBJ2-7; weak D call: TRBD1 (6 bases). V was shortened by 0 bases and J by 5 bases, with 14 bases between the two germline ends. Germline loops: CDR1 WNHNN, CDR2 SYGVQD (reference sequence). The CDR3 runs 15 residues. CDR3 sequence reads: CASSESRDRSNEQYF. In DNA form, the CDR3 reads TGCGCCAGCAGTGAGTCCCGCGACAGGTCGAACGAGCAGTACTTC.

The V gene is TRBV4-2, the J gene TRBJ2-4; TRBD1 aligns across 7 bases. With 0 bases clipped from V and 1 base from J, the junction kept 21 bases outside the gene matches. The CDR3 contains 22 residues. Germline loops: CDR1 LGHNA, CDR2 YNFKEQ. In DNA, the CDR3 is TGTGCCAGCAGCCAAGAGTCATTCAAGGGGACAGCAAACCTACTGGCCAAAAACATTCAGTACTTC. Amino acid sequence: CASSQESFKGTANLLAKNIQYF.

The chain couples TRBV18 to TRBJ2-3, with no clear D. V dropped 1 base and J dropped 2 bases, with 10 bases sitting between them. The CDR3 sequence is 15 residues long. CDR1 is KGHSH, CDR2 LQKENI, per germline. CDR3 region: CASSPRALTTDTQYF. The CDR3 bases are TGTGCCAGCTCACCACGGGCCCTCACCACAGATACGCAGTATTTT. The complete variable domain, with remaining parts taken from reference TRBV18 and TRBJ2-3, reads NAGVMQNPRHLVRRRGQEARLRCSPMKGHSHVYWYRQLPEEGLKFMVYLQKENIIDESGMPKERFSAEFPKEGPSILRIQQVVRGDSAAYFCASSPRALTTDTQYFGPGTRLTVL.

This clone was counted a single time. The V and J genes are TRBV5-8 and TRBJ2-1, with TRBD2 matching over 11 bases. The CDR3 has 17 amino acids. Germline CDR1 SGHTS, CDR2 YDEGEE. Unmatched junction bases numbered 13, after V lost 4 bases and J lost 7 bases. The DNA of the CDR3 is TGTGCCAGCAGCGCACGAACTAGCGGGAGTTCCTTAAATGAGCAGTTCTTC. Encoded protein: CASSARTSGSSLNEQFF.

This clone was seen a few times. The V call is TRBV5-6, the J call TRBJ1-1, with a tentative D call TRBD1 (6 bases). The CDR3 is 13 amino acids. In germline, CDR1 is SGHDT, CDR2 YYEEEE. V was shortened by 3 bases and J by 4 bases, with 10 bases between the two germline ends. CDR3 nucleotides: TGTGCCAGCAGCTCCCAGGGGATCACTGAAGCTTTCTTT. Translation: CASSSQGITEAFF.

J is TRBJ2-2 and V is TRBV9; 12 positions agree with TRBD2. Germline lookup yields CDR1 SGDLS and CDR2 YYNGEE. With 2 bases clipped from V and 7 bases from J, the junction kept 3 bases outside the gene matches. The CDR3 contains 15 residues. The CDR3 DNA sequence: TGTGCCAGCAGCGTTACTAGCGGGAGGATCGGGGAGCTGTTTTTT. Translating it yields CASSVTSGRIGELFF.

The CDR3 is CASSLRPSTEAFF. Written as DNA, the CDR3 is TGTGCCAGCAGTCTCAGGCCGAGCACTGAAGCTTTCTTT. This chain links TRBV6-1 with TRBJ1-1, with no clear D. The CDR3 length is 13 residues. Looked up from germline, CDR1 is MNHNS and CDR2 is SASEGT. Trimming pared 5 bases from V and 4 bases from J, leaving 11 bases between.

The rearrangement uses TRBV7-2 and TRBJ1-1; perhaps TRBD1 as D (6 bases). Germline V gives CDR1 SGHTA, CDR2 FQGNSA. The CDR3 runs 14 residues. Deletions cut 1 base from V and 4 bases from J, with 10 bases between. CDR3 protein: CASSLVQGGTEAFF. For the CDR3, the DNA is TGTGCCAGCAGCTTAGTACAGGGCGGCACTGAAGCTTTCTTT.

The chain recombines TRBV2 with TRBJ2-3, with 7 nucleotides matching TRBD2. Germline V gene lookup returns CDR1 SNHLY and CDR2 FYNNEI. V shed 4 bases and J 5 bases; nucleotides not matched to a gene: 3. The CDR3 contains 13 residues. The CDR3 DNA reads as TGTGCCAGCAGTGGCGGGAGAGTAGATACGCAGTATTTT. Encoded protein: CASSGGRVDTQYF.

The genes are TRBV9 and TRBJ1-1; D gene ambiguous. Germline CDR1 SGDLS, CDR2 YYNGEE. The ends were cut back, 5 bases at V and 0 bases at J, with 11 bases in the middle. The CDR3 is 14 residues long. CDR3 coding DNA: TGTGCCAGCAGTCCCTGGAGCATGAACACTGAAGCTTTCTTT. The encoded protein is CASSPWSMNTEAFF.